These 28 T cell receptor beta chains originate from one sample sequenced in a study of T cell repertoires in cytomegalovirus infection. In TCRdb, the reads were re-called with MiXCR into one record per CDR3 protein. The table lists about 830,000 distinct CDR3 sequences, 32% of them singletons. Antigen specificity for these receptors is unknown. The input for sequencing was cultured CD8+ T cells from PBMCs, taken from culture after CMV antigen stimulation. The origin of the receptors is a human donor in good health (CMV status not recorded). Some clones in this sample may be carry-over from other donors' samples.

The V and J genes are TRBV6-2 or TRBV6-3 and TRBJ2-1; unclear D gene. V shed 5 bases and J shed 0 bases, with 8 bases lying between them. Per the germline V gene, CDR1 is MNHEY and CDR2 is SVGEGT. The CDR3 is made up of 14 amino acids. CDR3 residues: CASSTPSSYNEQFF. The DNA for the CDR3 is TGTGCCAGCAGTACCCCGAGCTCCTACAATGAGCAGTTCTTC.

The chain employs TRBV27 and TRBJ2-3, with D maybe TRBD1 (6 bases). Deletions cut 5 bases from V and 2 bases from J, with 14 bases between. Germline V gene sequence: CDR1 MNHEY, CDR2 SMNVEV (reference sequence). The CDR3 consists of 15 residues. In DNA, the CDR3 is TGTGCCAGCAGTGGGAAGGGGGTGATCACAGATACGCAGTATTTT. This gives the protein CASSGKGVITDTQYF.

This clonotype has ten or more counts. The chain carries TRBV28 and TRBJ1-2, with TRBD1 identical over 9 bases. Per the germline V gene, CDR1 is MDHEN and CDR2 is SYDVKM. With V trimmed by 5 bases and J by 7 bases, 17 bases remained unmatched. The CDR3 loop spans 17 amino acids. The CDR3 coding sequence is TGTGCCAGCAGTCCGCCGGGACAGGGAAAATTTTATAGTGGCTACACCTTC. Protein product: CASSPPGQGKFYSGYTF.

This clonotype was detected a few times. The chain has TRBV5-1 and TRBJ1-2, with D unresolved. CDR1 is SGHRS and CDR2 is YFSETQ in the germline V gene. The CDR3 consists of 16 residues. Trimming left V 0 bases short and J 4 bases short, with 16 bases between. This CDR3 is CASSLAFDSEVYGYTF. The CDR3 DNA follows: TGCGCCAGCAGCTTGGCGTTCGACTCGGAGGTCTATGGCTACACCTTC.

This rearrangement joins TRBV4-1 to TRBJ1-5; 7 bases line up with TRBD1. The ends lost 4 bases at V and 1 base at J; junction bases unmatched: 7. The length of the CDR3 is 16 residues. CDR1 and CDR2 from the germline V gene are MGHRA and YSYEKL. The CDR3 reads CASSPRQGGSNQPQHF. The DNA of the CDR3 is TGCGCCAGCAGCCCCCGACAGGGAGGGAGCAATCAGCCCCAGCATTTT.

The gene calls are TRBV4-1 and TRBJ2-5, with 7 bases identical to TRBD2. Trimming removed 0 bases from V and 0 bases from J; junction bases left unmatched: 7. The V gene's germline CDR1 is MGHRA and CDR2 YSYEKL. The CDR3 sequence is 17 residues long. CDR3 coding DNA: TGCGCCAGCAGCCAAGAAACTGCAGGGAGGGACCAAGAGACCCAGTACTTC. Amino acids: CASSQETAGRDQETQYF.

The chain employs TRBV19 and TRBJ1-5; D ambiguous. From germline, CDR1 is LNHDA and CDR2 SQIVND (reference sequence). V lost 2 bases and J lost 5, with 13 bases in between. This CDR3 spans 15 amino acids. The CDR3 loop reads CASSIPGRRDQPQHF. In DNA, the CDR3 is TGTGCCAGTAGTATACCCGGACGTCGAGATCAGCCCCAGCATTTT. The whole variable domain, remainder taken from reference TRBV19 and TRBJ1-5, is DGGITQSPKYLFRKEGQNVTLSCEQNLNHDAMYWYRQDPGQGLRLIYYSQIVNDFQKGDIAEGYSVSREKKESFPLTVTSAQKNPTAFYLCASSIPGRRDQPQHFGDGTRLSIL.

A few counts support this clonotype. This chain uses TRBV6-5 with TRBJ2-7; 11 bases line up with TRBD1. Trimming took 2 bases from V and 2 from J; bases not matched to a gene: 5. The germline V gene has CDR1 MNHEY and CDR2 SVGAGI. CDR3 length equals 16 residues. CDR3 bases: TGTGCCAGCAGTTACAGCTCGGACAGGGGGCCCTACGAGCAGTACGTC. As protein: CASSYSSDRGPYEQYV.

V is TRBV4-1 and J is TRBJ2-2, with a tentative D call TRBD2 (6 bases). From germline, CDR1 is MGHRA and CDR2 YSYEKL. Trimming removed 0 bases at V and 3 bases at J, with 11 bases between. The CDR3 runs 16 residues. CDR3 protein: CASSQDRGTYTGELFF. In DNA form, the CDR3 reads TGCGCCAGCAGCCAAGATCGGGGGACTTACACCGGGGAGCTGTTTTTT.

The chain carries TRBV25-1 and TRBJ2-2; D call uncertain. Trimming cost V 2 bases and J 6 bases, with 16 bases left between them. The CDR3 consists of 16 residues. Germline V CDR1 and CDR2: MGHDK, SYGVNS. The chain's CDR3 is CASSERLITHPGELFF. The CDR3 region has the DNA TGTGCCAGCAGTGAACGGCTAATAACGCACCCCGGGGAGCTGTTTTTT. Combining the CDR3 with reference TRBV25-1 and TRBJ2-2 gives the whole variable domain EADIYQTPRYLVIGTGKKITLECSQTMGHDKMYWYQQDPGMELHLIHYSYGVNSTEKGDLSSESTVSRIRTEHFPLTLESARPSHTSQYLCASSERLITHPGELFFGEGSRLTVL.

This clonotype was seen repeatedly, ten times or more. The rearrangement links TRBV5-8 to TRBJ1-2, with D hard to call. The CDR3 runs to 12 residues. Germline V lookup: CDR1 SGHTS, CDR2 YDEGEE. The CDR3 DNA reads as TGTGCGACCAGCTTGACCTGGTATGGCTACACCTTC. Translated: CATSLTWYGYTF.

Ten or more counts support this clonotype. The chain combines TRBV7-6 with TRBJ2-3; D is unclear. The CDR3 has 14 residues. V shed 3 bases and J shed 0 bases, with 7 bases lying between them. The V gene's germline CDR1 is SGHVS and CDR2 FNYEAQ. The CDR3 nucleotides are TGTGCCAGCAGCTTTACCGTGAGCACAGATACGCAGTATTTT. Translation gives CASSFTVSTDTQYF.

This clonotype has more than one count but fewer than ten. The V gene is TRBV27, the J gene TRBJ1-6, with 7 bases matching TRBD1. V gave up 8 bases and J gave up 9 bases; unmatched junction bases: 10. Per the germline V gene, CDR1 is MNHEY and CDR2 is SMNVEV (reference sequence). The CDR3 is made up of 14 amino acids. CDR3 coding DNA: TGTGCCAGCTCAAGGTCGGGACAGACTTCACCCCTCCACTTT. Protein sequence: CASSRSGQTSPLHF.

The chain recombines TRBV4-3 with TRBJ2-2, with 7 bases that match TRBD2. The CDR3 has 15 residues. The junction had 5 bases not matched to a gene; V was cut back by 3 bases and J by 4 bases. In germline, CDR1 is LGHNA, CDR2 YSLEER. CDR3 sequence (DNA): TGCGCCAGCAGCCACCCGAGCGGGGCCACCGGGGAGCTGTTTTTT. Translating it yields CASSHPSGATGELFF.

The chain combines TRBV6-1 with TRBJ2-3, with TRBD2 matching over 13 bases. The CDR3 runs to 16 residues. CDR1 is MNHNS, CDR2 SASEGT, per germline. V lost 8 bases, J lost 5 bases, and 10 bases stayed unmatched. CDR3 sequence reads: CASYLLAGGKRDTQYF. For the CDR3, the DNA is TGTGCCAGCTACCTACTAGCGGGGGGGAAGCGAGATACGCAGTATTTT.

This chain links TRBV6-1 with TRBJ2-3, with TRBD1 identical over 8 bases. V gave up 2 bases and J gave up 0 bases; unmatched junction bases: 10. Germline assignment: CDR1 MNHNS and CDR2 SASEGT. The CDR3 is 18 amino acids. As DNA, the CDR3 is TGTGCCAGCAGTGAAAGGGCCAGGGGGCACGTTAGCACAGATACGCAGTATTTT. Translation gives CASSERARGHVSTDTQYF.

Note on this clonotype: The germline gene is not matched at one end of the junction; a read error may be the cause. This chain's CDR3 is CASSPSGTGGEF. The CDR3, as DNA: TGTGCCAGCAGTCCCTCCGGGACAGGGGGGGAATTT. The chain couples TRBV12-3 or TRBV12-4 to TRBJ1-4; TRBD1 aligns across 11 bases. There are 12 residues in the CDR3.

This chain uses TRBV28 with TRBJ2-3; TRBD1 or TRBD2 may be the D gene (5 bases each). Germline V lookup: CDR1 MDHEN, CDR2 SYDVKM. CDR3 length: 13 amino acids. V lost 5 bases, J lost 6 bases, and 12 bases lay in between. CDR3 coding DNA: TGTGCCAGCAGTGAGGGGATGGTCGATACGCAGTATTTT. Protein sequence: CASSEGMVDTQYF.

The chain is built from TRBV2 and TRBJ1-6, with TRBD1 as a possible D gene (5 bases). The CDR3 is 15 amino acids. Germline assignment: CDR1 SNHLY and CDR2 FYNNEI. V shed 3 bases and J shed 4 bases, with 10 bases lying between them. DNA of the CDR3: TGTGCCAGCAGTGACGGCAGGGCATATAATTCACCCCTCCACTTT. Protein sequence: CASSDGRAYNSPLHF.

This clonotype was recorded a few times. DNA of the CDR3: TGTGCCAGCAGTTTATCGATGGGGCTTAATGAGCAGTTCTTC. It translates to CASSLSMGLNEQFF. The chain carries TRBV27 and TRBJ2-1; D perhaps matches TRBD1 (5 bases). The V gene's germline CDR1 is MNHEY and CDR2 SMNVEV (reference sequence). The CDR3 totals 14 residues. Trimming removed 0 bases at V and 7 bases at J, with 10 bases between.

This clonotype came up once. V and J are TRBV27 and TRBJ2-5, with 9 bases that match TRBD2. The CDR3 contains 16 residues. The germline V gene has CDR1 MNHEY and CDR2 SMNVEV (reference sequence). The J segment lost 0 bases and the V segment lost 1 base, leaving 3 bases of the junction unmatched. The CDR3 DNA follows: TGTGCCAGCAGTTTATTTGCGGGGGGGGACCAAGAGACCCAGTACTTC. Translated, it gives CASSLFAGGDQETQYF.

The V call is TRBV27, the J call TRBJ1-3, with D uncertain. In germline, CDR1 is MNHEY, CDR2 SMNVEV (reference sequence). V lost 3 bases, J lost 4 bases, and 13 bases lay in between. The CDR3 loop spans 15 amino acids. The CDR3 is CASSFLPFYGNTIYF. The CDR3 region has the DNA TGTGCCAGCAGTTTTTTGCCGTTCTACGGAAACACCATATATTTT.

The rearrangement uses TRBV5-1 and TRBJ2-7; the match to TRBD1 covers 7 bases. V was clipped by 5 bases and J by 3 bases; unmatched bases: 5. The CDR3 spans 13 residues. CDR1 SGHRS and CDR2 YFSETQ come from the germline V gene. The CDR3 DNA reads TGCGCCAGCAGTATGGGACAGATCTACGAGCAGTACTTC. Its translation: CASSMGQIYEQYF.

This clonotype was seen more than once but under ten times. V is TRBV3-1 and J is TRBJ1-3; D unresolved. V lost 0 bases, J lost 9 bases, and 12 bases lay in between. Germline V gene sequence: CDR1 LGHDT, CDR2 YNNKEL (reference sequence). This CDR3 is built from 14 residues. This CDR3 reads CASSQEATPGTIYF. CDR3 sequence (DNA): TGTGCCAGCAGCCAAGAGGCTACCCCTGGCACCATATATTTT. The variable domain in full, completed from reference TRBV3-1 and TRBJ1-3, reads DTAVSQTPKYLVTQMGNDKSIKCEQNLGHDTMYWYKQDSKKFLKIMFSYNNKELIINETVPNRFSPKSPDKAHLNLHINSLELGDSAVYFCASSQEATPGTIYFGEGSWLTVV.

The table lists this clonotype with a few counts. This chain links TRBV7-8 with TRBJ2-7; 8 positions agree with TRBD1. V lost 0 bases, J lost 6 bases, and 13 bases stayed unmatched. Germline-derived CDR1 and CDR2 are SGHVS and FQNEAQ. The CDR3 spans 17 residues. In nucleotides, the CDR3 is TGTGCCAGCAGCTTAGCGCTACTGGGACAGGCTCCAGGCGAGCAGTACGTC. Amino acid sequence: CASSLALLGQAPGEQYV.

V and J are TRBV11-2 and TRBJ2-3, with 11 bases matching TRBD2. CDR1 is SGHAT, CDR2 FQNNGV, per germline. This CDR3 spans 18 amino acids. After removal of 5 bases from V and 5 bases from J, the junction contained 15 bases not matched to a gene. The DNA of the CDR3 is TGTGCCAGCAGCATGAGACTAGCGGGGAGGGCGGGTATAGATACGCAGTATTTT. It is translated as CASSMRLAGRAGIDTQYF.

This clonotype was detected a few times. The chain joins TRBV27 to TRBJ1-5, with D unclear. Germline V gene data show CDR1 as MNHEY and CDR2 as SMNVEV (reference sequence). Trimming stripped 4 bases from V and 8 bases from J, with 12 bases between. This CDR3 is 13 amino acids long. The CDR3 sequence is CASSSHPLEPQHF. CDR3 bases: TGTGCCAGCAGTTCCCACCCCCTCGAGCCCCAGCATTTT.

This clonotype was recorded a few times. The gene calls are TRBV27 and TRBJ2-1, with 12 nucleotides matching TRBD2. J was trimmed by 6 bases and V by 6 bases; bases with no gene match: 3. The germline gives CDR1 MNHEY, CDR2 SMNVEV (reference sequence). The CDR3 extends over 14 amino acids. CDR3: CASRILAGGNEQFF. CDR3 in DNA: TGTGCCAGCAGAATACTAGCGGGGGGCAATGAGCAGTTCTTC.